This TCR beta chain was sequenced for a study of blood T cells in healthy people across ages. There are a few counts of this clonotype. A second PCR of 7 to 11 cycles used a sample-barcoded 5' primer and a J-beta primer mix. In TCRdb, the 5' RACE reads were re-called with MiXCR into one record per CDR3 protein. The sample yields about 840,000 distinct CDR3 sequences, about 29% seen once. This CDR3 is built from 17 residues. With V trimmed by 3 bases and J by 5 bases, 13 bases remained unmatched. The germline V gene encodes CDR1 DFQATT and CDR2 SNEGSKA (reference sequence). The sample was also reused in another study, on T cells of mothers and their children.

The origin of this receptor is a woman between 35 and 50 years old in good health. The V gene is TRBV20-1, the J gene TRBJ2-5; 12 bases line up with TRBD2. Sequencing was carried out using blood. The CDR3 sequence is CSASRRTSGTLMETQYF. The CDR3 nucleotides are TGCAGTGCTAGTCGGAGGACTAGCGGGACCTTGATGGAGACCCAGTACTTC.